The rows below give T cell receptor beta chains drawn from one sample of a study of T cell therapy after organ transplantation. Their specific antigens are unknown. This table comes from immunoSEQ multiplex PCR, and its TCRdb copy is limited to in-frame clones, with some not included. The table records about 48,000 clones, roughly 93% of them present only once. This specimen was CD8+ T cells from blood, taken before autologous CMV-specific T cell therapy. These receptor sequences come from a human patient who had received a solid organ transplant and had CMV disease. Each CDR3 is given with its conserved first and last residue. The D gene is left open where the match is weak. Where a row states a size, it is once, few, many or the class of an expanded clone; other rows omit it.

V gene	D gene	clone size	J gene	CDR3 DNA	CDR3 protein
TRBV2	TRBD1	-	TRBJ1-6	TGTGCCAGCAGTGGACAGGGGGCCCGGGATGTTTCCCTCCACTTT	CASSGQGARDVSLHF
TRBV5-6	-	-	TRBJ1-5	TGTGCCAGCAGCTTGGCCGACGGCCGGAATGGCAATCAGCCCCAGCATTTT	CASSLADGRNGNQPQHF
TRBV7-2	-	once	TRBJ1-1	TGTGCCAGCAGCTTTTTGAGTGGCCCGAACACTGAAGCTTTCTTT	CASSFLSGPNTEAFF
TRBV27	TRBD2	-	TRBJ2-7	TGTGCCAGCAGCTTTATAGCGGGAGCTCCCTACGAGCAGTACTTC	CASSFIAGAPYEQYF
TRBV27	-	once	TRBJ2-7	TGTGCCAGCAGTTTGAGCCCCCCGGACAGCGGAGCCTACGAGCAGTACTTC	CASSLSPPDSGAYEQYF
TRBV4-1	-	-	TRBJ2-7	TGCGCCAGCAGCCAGGGAAACGAGCAGTACTTC	CASSQGNEQYF
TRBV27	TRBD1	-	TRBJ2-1	TGTGCCAGCAGTCCCACCCCCGGGACAGAATACTACAATGAGCAGTTCTTC	CASSPTPGTEYYNEQFF
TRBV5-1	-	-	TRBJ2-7	TGCGCCAGCAGCTTGGGTGCCGAGCAGTACTTC	CASSLGAEQYF
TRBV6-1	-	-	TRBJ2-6	TGTGCCAGCAGTGAATTGTGGGGTTCTGGGGCCAACGTCCTGACTTTC	CASSELWGSGANVLTF
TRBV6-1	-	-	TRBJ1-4	TGTGCCAGCAACGGATTGGGGGGAAAACTGTTTTTT	CASNGLGGKLFF
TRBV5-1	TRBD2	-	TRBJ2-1	TGCGCCAGCACCGGGAGGGATGAGCAGTTCTTC	CASTGRDEQFF
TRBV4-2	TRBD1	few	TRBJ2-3	TGTGCCAGCAGCCGAGACGGAGACAGGGTTACAGATACGCAGTATTTT	CASSRDGDRVTDTQYF
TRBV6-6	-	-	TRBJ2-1	TGTGCCAGCAGCTCGATTGTTGCCGGTGAGCAGTTCTTC	CASSSIVAGEQFF
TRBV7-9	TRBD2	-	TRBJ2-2	TGTGCCAGCAGCTCCTTAGCGGGGGCCGACACCGGGGAGCTGTTTTTT	CASSSLAGADTGELFF
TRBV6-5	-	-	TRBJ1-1	TGTGCCAGCAGTTGGCCCCAGATGAACACTGAAGCTTTCTTT	CASSWPQMNTEAFF
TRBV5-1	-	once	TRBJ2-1	TGCGCCAGCAGCTTGGGAGGGAATGAGCAGTTCTTC	CASSLGGNEQFF
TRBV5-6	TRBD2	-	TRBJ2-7	TGTGCCAGCAGCTTGTCGGGACTAGCCACATACGAGCAGTACTTC	CASSLSGLATYEQYF
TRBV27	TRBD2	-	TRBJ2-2	TGTGCCAGCAGTTTGCGGGGGGCGGGGAACACCGGGGAGCTGTTTTTT	CASSLRGAGNTGELFF
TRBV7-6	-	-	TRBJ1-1	TGTGCCAGCAGCCCCTGGCGGACAAATCAGAACACTGAAGCTTTCTTT	CASSPWRTNQNTEAFF
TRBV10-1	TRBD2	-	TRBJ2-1	TGCGCCAGCAGTGCAGCGGGAGGCCGATCCTACAATGAGCAGTTCTTC	CASSAAGGRSYNEQFF
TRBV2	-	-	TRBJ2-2	TGTGCCAGCAGAGGTGATCGGGGGGAGCTGTTTTTT	CASRGDRGELFF
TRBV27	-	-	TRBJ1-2	TGTGCCAGCAGACCTGATGGGGCTAACTATGGCTACACCTTC	CASRPDGANYGYTF
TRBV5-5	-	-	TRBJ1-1	TGTGCCAGCAGCTTCAACACCCCGAACACTGAAGCTTTCTTT	CASSFNTPNTEAFF
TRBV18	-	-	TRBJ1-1	TGTGCCAGCTCACCACCGGTGGGGACTTTCGAAGCTTTCTTT	CASSPPVGTFEAFF
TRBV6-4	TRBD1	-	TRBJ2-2	TGTGCCAGCAGTGACTCGACTCAGGGGGCCGGGGAGCTGTTTTTT	CASSDSTQGAGELFF
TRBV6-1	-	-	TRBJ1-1	TGTGCCAGCAGCTACACTGAAGCTTTCTTT	CASSYTEAFF
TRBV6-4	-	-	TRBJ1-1	TGTGCCAGCAGAGGACAAATCGGCACTGAAGCTTTCTTT	CASRGQIGTEAFF
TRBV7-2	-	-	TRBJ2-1	TGTGCCAGCAGCTTAGCCCCGGGACGGTTTCGGAATGAGCAGTTCTTC	CASSLAPGRFRNEQFF
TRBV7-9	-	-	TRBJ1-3	TGTGCCAGCAGCCTCCGACAGGAGAGAAACACCATATATTTT	CASSLRQERNTIYF
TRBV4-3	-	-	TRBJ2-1	TGCGCCAGCAGCCAAGGGGTGGGAAACAATGAGCAGTTCTTC	CASSQGVGNNEQFF
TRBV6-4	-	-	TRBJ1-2	TGTGCCAGCAGTGAGAAGGAAGGGTATGGCTACACCTTC	CASSEKEGYGYTF
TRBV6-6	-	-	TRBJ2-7	TGTGCCAGCAGCCAACGTGACCCCTTTGAGCAGTACTTC	CASSQRDPFEQYF
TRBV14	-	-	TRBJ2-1	TGTGCCAGCAGCCAAGAGAACCTTTATAATGAGCAGTTCTTC	CASSQENLYNEQFF
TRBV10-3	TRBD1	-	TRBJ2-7	TGTGCCATCAGTGGGGGTTGGGACAGGGGCCCCTACGAGCAGTACTTC	CAISGGWDRGPYEQYF
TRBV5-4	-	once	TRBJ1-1	TGTGCCAGCGAGGGGGGCAACACTGAAGCTTTCTTT	CASEGGNTEAFF
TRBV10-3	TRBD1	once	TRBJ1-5	TGTGCCATCAGGTCGACAGGGCGAAATCAGCCCCAGCATTTT	CAIRSTGRNQPQHF
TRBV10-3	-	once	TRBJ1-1	TGTGCCATCAGTGAGACCCGACAGAACACTGAAGCTTTCTTT	CAISETRQNTEAFF
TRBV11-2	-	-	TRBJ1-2	TGTGCCACACACAGGCTCTATGGCTACACCTTC	CATHRLYGYTF
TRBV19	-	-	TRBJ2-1	TGTGCCACCGCTTTTTATGGTGGTGGCGATGAGCAGTTCTTC	CATAFYGGGDEQFF
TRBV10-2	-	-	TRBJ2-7	TGCGCCAGCAGTGAAACCAGGGACTACGAGCAGTACTTC	CASSETRDYEQYF
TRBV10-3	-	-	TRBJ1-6	TGTGCCATCTCACCCAGCGGGGGAAGCTCCTATAATTCACCCCTCCACTTT	CAISPSGGSSYNSPLHF
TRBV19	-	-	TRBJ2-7	TGTGCCAGTAGTATGTCCGGCCTAAGCTCCTACGAGCAGTACTTC	CASSMSGLSSYEQYF
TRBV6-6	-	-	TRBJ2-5	TGTGCCAGCACTACCCTCCCGGGGGAGCAGTACTTC	CASTTLPGEQYF
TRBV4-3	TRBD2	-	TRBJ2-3	TGCGCCAGCAGCCAACGGGTTAGGAGACTAGCGGCGAGCACAGATACGCAGTATTTT	CASSQRVRRLAASTDTQYF
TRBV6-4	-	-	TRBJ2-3	TGTGCCAGCAGTGATAGAGGGAGCACAGATACGCAGTATTTT	CASSDRGSTDTQYF
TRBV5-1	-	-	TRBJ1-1	TGCGCCAGCAGCTTGGCCGGGGTAACTGAAGCTTTCTTT	CASSLAGVTEAFF
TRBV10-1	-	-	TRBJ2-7	TGCGCCAGCAGTGACAGCACACTCTCCTACGAGCAGTACTTC	CASSDSTLSYEQYF
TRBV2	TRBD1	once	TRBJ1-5	TGTGCCAGCAGTGTAACGACAGGGGGCTCGGGCAATCAGCCCCAGCATTTT	CASSVTTGGSGNQPQHF
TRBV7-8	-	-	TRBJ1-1	TGTGCCAGCAGCTTAATGGGAACTGAAGCTTTCTTT	CASSLMGTEAFF
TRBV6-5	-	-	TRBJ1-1	TGTGCCAGCAGTTACTCTGCCAGCCGGAACACTGAAGCTTTCTTT	CASSYSASRNTEAFF